Presented here are 20 T cell receptor beta chains from one specimen sequenced in a study of glioma-infiltrating T cells after dendritic cell vaccination listed by TCRdb under 2016. Library prep was done by the immunoSEQ multiplex PCR assay. In its TCRdb copy, this immuneACCESS table keeps in-frame sequences only and misses some clones. Where compared with another copy, unresolved V genes explain less than half of these, and the others have no known cause. For this sample there are approximately 93,000 clones; around 84% appear just once. About 8.5% of the sample belongs to the ten largest clones. The sample's time point, from its label and the paper: after dendritic cell vaccination, including at tumor progression/relapse. Sequences were derived from blood, sampled after dendritic cell vaccination. The receptors originated from a human donor with glioblastoma.

The rearrangement links TRBV5-1 to TRBJ1-2; maybe TRBD1 (6 bases). V dropped 1 base and J dropped 7 bases, with 8 bases sitting between them. Germline loops: CDR1 SGHRS, CDR2 YFSETQ. The CDR3 has 12 amino acids. Here the CDR3 reads CASSLYRAGYTF. The CDR3, as DNA: TGCGCCAGCAGCTTGTACAGGGCTGGCTACACCTTC.

This clone showed up just once. The chain is built from TRBV4-2 and TRBJ1-1; D unclear. From germline, CDR1 is LGHNA and CDR2 YNFKEQ. The CDR3 totals 15 residues. Trimming pared 1 base from V and 1 base from J, leaving 10 bases between. The CDR3: CASSQGRGWNTEAFF. Here the CDR3 DNA reads TGTGCCAGCAGCCAAGGGCGGGGATGGAACACTGAAGCTTTCTTT.

This chain joins TRBV9 and TRBJ1-2; 11 nucleotides line up with TRBD1. Losses at the gene ends were 2 bases for V and 8 bases for J; bases not matched to a gene: 11. This CDR3 region has 16 residues. The V gene's germline CDR1 is SGDLS and CDR2 YYNGEE. The chain's CDR3 is CASSVWTGGAFRGYTF. CDR3 in DNA: TGTGCCAGCAGCGTGTGGACAGGGGGCGCTTTTCGAGGCTACACCTTC.

This chain links TRBV5-4 with TRBJ1-1; weak D call: TRBD1 (5 bases). Germline CDR1 and CDR2: SGHNT and YYREEE (reference sequence). V was pared by 4 bases and J by 2 bases, with 9 bases between. CDR3 length: 13 residues. The CDR3 is CASSPDINTEAFF. In DNA, the CDR3 is TGTGCCAGCAGCCCGGACATTAACACTGAAGCTTTCTTT.

The V and J genes are TRBV7-2 and TRBJ1-2; weak D call: TRBD1 (5 bases). This CDR3 comprises 15 residues. Germline V gives CDR1 SGHTA, CDR2 FQGNSA. V gave up 1 base and J gave up 4 bases, with 13 bases separating them. The CDR3 DNA reads as TGTGCCAGCAGCTTAGAAGTTCGGGGGTCCTATGGCTACACCTTC. It codes for CASSLEVRGSYGYTF.

The chain employs TRBV9 and TRBJ2-3; TRBD1 agrees at 7 bases. CDR1 is SGDLS, CDR2 YYNGEE, per germline. The length of the CDR3 is 16 residues. The junction had 9 bases not matched to a gene; V was cut back by 3 bases and J by 2 bases. The CDR3 region has the DNA TGTGCCAGCAGCGCCAAGACAGGGATTCTCACAGATACGCAGTATTTT. Its protein product is CASSAKTGILTDTQYF.

The chain links TRBV5-4 to TRBJ2-5; tentatively, D is TRBD1 (6 bases). With 0 bases removed from V and 2 bases from J, the gap between germline ends came to 11 bases. The germline gives CDR1 SGHNT, CDR2 YYREEE (reference sequence). CDR3 size: 15 residues. DNA for the CDR3: TGTGCCAGCAGCTTGGAAGGGGGAAGGCAAGAGACCCAGTACTTC. Its translation: CASSLEGGRQETQYF.

This clone came up once. The chain carries TRBV5-5 and TRBJ1-5; TRBD1 agrees at 9 bases. The CDR3 is 15 amino acids. J was trimmed by 5 bases and V by 2 bases; bases with no gene match: 5. CDR1 SGHKS and CDR2 YYEKEE come from the germline V gene (reference sequence). This CDR3 is CASSLWTGADQPQHF. The CDR3, as DNA: TGTGCCAGCAGCTTATGGACAGGGGCTGATCAGCCCCAGCATTTT.

The rearrangement uses TRBV7-9 and TRBJ1-1; the D is unclear. The CDR3 covers 13 residues. Trimming pared 5 bases from V and 5 bases from J, leaving 12 bases between. The V gene's germline CDR1 is SEHNR and CDR2 FQNEAQ (reference sequence). CDR3 loop: CASSPQGETEAFF. CDR3 in DNA: TGTGCCAGCAGCCCCCAAGGAGAAACTGAAGCTTTCTTT.

CDR3 bases: TGTGCCAGCAGCACCGGTAGCGGGGGGGCTCAAGAGACCCAGTACTTC. Protein sequence: CASSTGSGGAQETQYF. The V gene is TRBV7-3, the J gene TRBJ2-5, with 11 positions matching TRBD2. CDR3 size: 16 residues. The J segment lost 2 bases and the V segment lost 5 bases, leaving 7 bases of the junction unmatched. Germline CDR1 SGHTA, CDR2 FQGTGA.

The rearrangement uses TRBV7-9 and TRBJ2-1, with D maybe TRBD1 (6 bases). The CDR3 consists of 16 residues. V was trimmed by 4 bases and J by 5 bases, leaving 18 bases between them. Per germline, CDR1 SEHNR and CDR2 FQNEAQ (reference sequence). The CDR3, as DNA: TGTGCCAGCAGCTACAAACGGACAGAAGCGAACAATGAGCAGTTCTTC. Translated: CASSYKRTEANNEQFF.

J is TRBJ2-7 and V is TRBV11-1; the D gene is possibly TRBD1 (6 bases). V was shortened by 5 bases and J by 2 bases, with 13 bases between the two germline ends. The germline V gene has CDR1 SGHAT and CDR2 FQDESV (reference sequence). This CDR3 contains 14 residues. The CDR3 DNA sequence: TGTGCCAGCAGCCAATTCGGACAGACCTACGAGCAGTACTTC. Its protein product is CASSQFGQTYEQYF.

This rearrangement joins TRBV28 to TRBJ2-1; D possibly corresponds to TRBD2 (5 bases). This CDR3 region has 19 residues. The ends were cut back, 5 bases at V and 1 base at J, with 24 bases in the middle. Per the germline V gene, CDR1 is MDHEN and CDR2 is SYDVKM. CDR3 sequence (DNA): TGTGCCAGCAGTCCTATGAGCCCTGACCCGGGAATTTCCTACAATGAGCAGTTCTTC. This encodes CASSPMSPDPGISYNEQFF. Using reference TRBV28 and TRBJ2-1 for the parts outside the CDR3, the full variable domain is DVKVTQSSRYLVKRTGEKVFLECVQDMDHENMFWYRQDPGLGLRLIYFSYDVKMKEKGDIPEGYSVSREKKERFSLILESASTNQTSMYLCASSPMSPDPGISYNEQFFGPGTRLTVL.

The chain uses TRBV5-6 and TRBJ2-3; 8 nucleotides align to TRBD1. Germline V gene lookup returns CDR1 SGHDT and CDR2 YYEEEE. The trim removed 4 bases at V and 1 base at J, leaving 5 bases unmatched. The CDR3 consists of 15 residues. CDR3: CASSQPGQGTDTQYF. The CDR3 nucleotides read TGTGCCAGCAGCCAGCCGGGACAGGGCACAGATACGCAGTATTTT.

This chain connects TRBV9 to TRBJ2-1; 9 positions match TRBD1. V was clipped by 2 bases and J by 11 bases; unmatched bases: 8. This CDR3 is built from 14 residues. The germline V gene has CDR1 SGDLS and CDR2 YYNGEE. CDR3 bases: TGTGCCAGCAGCGTCGGGACAGGGAGTAATAAGCAGTTCTTC. Amino acids: CASSVGTGSNKQFF.

This clone occurred a few times. This same CDR3 is encoded by further DNA sequences in the sample. The chain links TRBV19 to TRBJ2-7, with TRBD1 matching 9 bases. This CDR3 contains 14 residues. The germline V gene has CDR1 LNHDA and CDR2 SQIVND (reference sequence). V trimming: 6 bases; J trimming: 1 base; junction bases outside the gene matches: 4. The CDR3 nucleotides read TGTGCCAGTAGCCCCGGGACAGGGTCCTACGAGCAGTACTTC. Protein: CASSPGTGSYEQYF.

This chain links TRBV7-2 with TRBJ2-7; TRBD1 matches at 11 bases. With V trimmed by 4 bases and J by 4 bases, 6 bases remained unmatched. Germline V lookup: CDR1 SGHTA, CDR2 FQGNSA. CDR3 size: 15 residues. The CDR3 loop reads CASSYGQGAGYEQYF. CDR3 bases: TGTGCCAGCAGCTACGGACAGGGGGCTGGGTACGAGCAGTACTTC.

With regard to this clone: A read error may produce the germline difference seen at one junction end. The rearrangement links TRBV5-3 to TRBJ2-7; D gene ambiguous. TRBV5-3 is treated as an ORF (open reading frame) with a function not yet certain. This CDR3 contains 12 residues. Here the CDR3 reads CASSLGSWEQYF. CDR3 sequence (DNA): TGTGCCAGCAGCTTGGGCAGTTGGGAGCAGTACTTC.

The rearrangement links TRBV9 to TRBJ2-2; D is uncertain. Trimming left V 5 bases short and J 1 base short, with 9 bases between. The germline V gene has CDR1 SGDLS and CDR2 YYNGEE. This CDR3 comprises 14 residues. The CDR3 spells CASSRAVNTGELFF. The DNA of the CDR3 is TGTGCCAGCAGTCGTGCGGTGAACACCGGGGAGCTGTTTTTT.

V is TRBV5-4 and J is TRBJ1-2; D is uncertain. Germline V gene lookup returns CDR1 SGHNT and CDR2 YYREEE (reference sequence). The CDR3 sequence is 14 residues long. The V end was cut by 0 bases, the J end by 4 bases, with 10 bases between. CDR3 sequence reads: CASSLDKAGYGYTF. The CDR3 nucleotides read TGTGCCAGCAGCTTGGACAAGGCGGGCTATGGCTACACCTTC.